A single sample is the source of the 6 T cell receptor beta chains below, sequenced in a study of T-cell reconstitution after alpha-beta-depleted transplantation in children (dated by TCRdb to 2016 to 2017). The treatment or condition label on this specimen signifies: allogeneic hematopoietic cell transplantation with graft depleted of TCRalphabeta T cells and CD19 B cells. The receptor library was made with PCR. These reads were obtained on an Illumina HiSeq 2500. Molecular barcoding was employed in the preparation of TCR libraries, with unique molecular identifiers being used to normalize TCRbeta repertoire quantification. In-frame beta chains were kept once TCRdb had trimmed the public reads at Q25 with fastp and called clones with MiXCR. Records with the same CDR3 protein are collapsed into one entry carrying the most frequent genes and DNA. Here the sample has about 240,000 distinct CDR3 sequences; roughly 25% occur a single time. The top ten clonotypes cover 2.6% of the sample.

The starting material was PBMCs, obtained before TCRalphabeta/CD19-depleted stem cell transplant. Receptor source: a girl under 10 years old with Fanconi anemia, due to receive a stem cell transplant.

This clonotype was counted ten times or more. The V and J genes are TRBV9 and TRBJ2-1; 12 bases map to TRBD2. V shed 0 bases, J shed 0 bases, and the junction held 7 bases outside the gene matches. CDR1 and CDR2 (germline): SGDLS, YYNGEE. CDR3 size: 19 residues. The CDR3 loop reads CASSVGLAGASPSYNEQFF. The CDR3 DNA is TGTGCCAGCAGCGTAGGACTAGCGGGGGCCTCACCCTCCTACAATGAGCAGTTCTTC.

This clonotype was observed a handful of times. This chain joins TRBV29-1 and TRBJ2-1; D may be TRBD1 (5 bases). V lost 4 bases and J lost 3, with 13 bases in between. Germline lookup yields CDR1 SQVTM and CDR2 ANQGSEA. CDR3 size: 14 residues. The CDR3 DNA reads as TGCAGCGTTGGATCAAGGGGTCTCTACAATGAGCAGTTCTTC. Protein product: CSVGSRGLYNEQFF.

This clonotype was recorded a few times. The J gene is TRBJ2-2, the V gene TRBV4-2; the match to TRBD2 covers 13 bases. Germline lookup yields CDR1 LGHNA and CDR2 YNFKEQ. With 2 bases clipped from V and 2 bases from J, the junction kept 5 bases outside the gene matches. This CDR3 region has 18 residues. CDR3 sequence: CASSQKTSGRANTGELFF. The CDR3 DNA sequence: TGTGCCAGCAGCCAAAAAACTAGCGGGAGGGCCAACACCGGGGAGCTGTTTTTT.

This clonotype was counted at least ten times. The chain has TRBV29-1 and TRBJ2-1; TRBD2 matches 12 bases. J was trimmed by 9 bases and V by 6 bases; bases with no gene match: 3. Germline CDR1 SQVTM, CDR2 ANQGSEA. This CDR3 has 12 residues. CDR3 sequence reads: CSVGTSGPEQFF. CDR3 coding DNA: TGCAGCGTGGGGACTAGCGGGCCTGAGCAGTTCTTC.

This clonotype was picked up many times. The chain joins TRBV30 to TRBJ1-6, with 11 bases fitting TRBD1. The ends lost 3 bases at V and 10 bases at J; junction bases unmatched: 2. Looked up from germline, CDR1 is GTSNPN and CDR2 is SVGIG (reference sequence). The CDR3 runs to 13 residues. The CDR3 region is CAWRGTGGSPLHF. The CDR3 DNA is TGTGCCTGGAGGGGGACAGGGGGATCACCCCTCCACTTT.

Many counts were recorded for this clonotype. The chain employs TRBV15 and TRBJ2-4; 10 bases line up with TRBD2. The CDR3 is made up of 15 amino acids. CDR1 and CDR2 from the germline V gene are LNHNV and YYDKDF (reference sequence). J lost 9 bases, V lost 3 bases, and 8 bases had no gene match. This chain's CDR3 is CATSSVAGGPSIQYF. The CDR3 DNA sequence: TGTGCCACCAGCAGCGTAGCGGGAGGACCCAGCATTCAGTACTTC.